This TCR beta chain was observed in a study of T cell changes during pregnancy in multiple sclerosis. Profiling relied on immunoSEQ multiplex PCR, and the TCRdb table lists in-frame clones only, not all of them. Of approximately 63,000 clones in the sample, roughly nine tenths are singletons; the top ten hold approximately 1.5%. Trimming at V came to 5 bases and at J to 4 bases, leaving 10 bases not matched to a gene. There are 16 residues in the CDR3. Germline lookup yields CDR1 PRHDT and CDR2 FYEKMQ (reference sequence). The source material was peripheral blood, sampled after pregnancy. The receptor's source is a female donor in good health, enrolled as a control in a pregnancy study. The V call is TRBV13, the J call TRBJ2-3, with TRBD1 matching over 9 bases. For the CDR3, the DNA is TGTGCCAGCAGCCGTACGGGACAGGGCTTTCCAGATACGCAGTATTTT. This encodes CASSRTGQGFPDTQYF.